Listed here are 19 T cell receptor beta chains from one sample, sequenced in a study of blood T cell repertoires in COVID-19. The data were produced by immunoSEQ multiplex PCR, yet TCRdb's version contains in-frame clones alone and is incomplete. This table holds about 73,000 clones, roughly four fifths found once. Sequenced sample: peripheral blood. Receptors originate from a woman aged 60 to 75 with acute or convalescent COVID-19.

This clone was counted between two and nine times. V is TRBV29-1 and J is TRBJ2-5; D might be TRBD1 (5 bases). CDR1 and CDR2 from the germline V gene are SQVTM and ANQGSEA. The ends were cut back, 3 bases at V and 1 base at J, with 6 bases in the middle. The CDR3 is made up of 12 amino acids. CDR3 sequence (DNA): TGCAGCGTTGACAGGGTCCAAGAGACCCAGTACTTC. Residues: CSVDRVQETQYF.

The gene calls are TRBV2 and TRBJ2-2, with 8 nucleotides matching TRBD2. With 6 bases clipped from V and 4 bases from J, the junction kept 7 bases outside the gene matches. Germline loops: CDR1 SNHLY, CDR2 FYNNEI. This CDR3 has 15 amino acids. The CDR3 DNA reads as TGTGCCAGCAGGCAGCGGGAGAGCGTCACCGGGGAGCTGTTTTTT. Translated, it gives CASRQRESVTGELFF. The variable domain in full, with the rest retrieved from reference TRBV2 and TRBJ2-2, is EPEVTQTPSHQVTQMGQEVILRCVPISNHLYFYWYRQILGQKVEFLVSFYNNEISEKSEIFDDQFSVERPDGSNFTLKIRSTKLEDSAMYFCASRQRESVTGELFFGEGSRLTVL.

This clone was seen only once. The chain recombines TRBV13 with TRBJ2-3; D is perhaps TRBD1 (7 bases). V was cut by 5 bases and J by 2 bases, with 11 bases left in between. Germline lookup yields CDR1 PRHDT and CDR2 FYEKMQ (reference sequence). The CDR3 runs 14 residues. The CDR3 DNA follows: TGTGCCAGCAGCCGCGGGACAGTCACAGATACGCAGTATTTT. Translation gives CASSRGTVTDTQYF. Full variable domain (remainder filled in from reference TRBV13 and TRBJ2-3): AAGVIQSPRHLIKEKRETATLKCYPIPRHDTVYWYQQGPGQDPQFLISFYEKMQSDKGSIPDRFSAQQFSDYHSELNMSSLELGDSALYFCASSRGTVTDTQYFGPGTRLTVL.

The chain links TRBV24-1 to TRBJ2-1, with TRBD2 matching 10 bases. After removal of 2 bases from V and 8 bases from J, the junction contained 8 bases not matched to a gene. Looked up from germline, CDR1 is KGHDR and CDR2 is SFDVKD. The CDR3 contains 16 residues. The chain's CDR3 is CATSDYKRGGSDEQFF. CDR3 nucleotide sequence: TGTGCCACCAGTGATTATAAGCGGGGGGGCTCGGATGAGCAGTTCTTC.

The rearrangement joins TRBV3-1 (or the pseudogene TRBV3-2) to TRBJ1-2, with a tentative D call TRBD1 (5 bases). This CDR3 comprises 17 residues. The V end lost 0 bases, the J end lost 5 bases, and 19 bases lay between the germline ends. Germline values: CDR1 LGHDT, CDR2 YNNKEL (reference sequence). CDR3: CASSQDNRLRGPYGYTF. The CDR3 DNA sequence: TGTGCCAGCAGCCAAGATAATAGGTTGCGGGGACCATATGGCTACACCTTC.

This chain connects TRBV28 to TRBJ1-2; 7 nucleotides agree with TRBD1. J was trimmed by 6 bases and V by 8 bases; bases with no gene match: 15. Germline V lookup: CDR1 MDHEN, CDR2 SYDVKM. The CDR3 consists of 15 residues. CDR3 DNA sequence: TGTGCCAGCGGGACAAACAGGGGAAAAGTTAATGGCTACACCTTC. Amino acid sequence: CASGTNRGKVNGYTF.

The chain employs TRBV30 and TRBJ1-1; 10 bases fit TRBD1. Per the germline V gene, CDR1 is GTSNPN and CDR2 is SVGIG (reference sequence). The J segment lost 0 bases and the V segment lost 2 bases, leaving 9 bases of the junction unmatched. The CDR3 has 17 residues. CDR3 DNA sequence: TGTGCCTGGAGTCAGACAGGGGGCCGGATAATGAACACTGAAGCTTTCTTT. Residues: CAWSQTGGRIMNTEAFF. Variable domain in full (rest from reference TRBV30 and TRBJ1-1): SQTIHQWPATLVQPVGSPLSLECTVEGTSNPNLYWYRQAAGRGLQLLFYSVGIGQISSEVPQNLSASRPQDRQFILSSKKLLLSDSGFYLCAWSQTGGRIMNTEAFFGQGTRLTVV.

This clone was seen only once. The CDR3 loop is CASSLAGRRSSGNTIYF. Written as DNA, the CDR3 is TGTGCCAGCAGCTTGGCCGGGCGGAGGAGCTCTGGAAACACCATATATTTT. The rearrangement joins TRBV5-5 to TRBJ1-3; D gene unclear. The CDR3 contains 17 residues. With 0 bases removed from V and 0 bases from J, the gap between germline ends came to 13 bases. Germline assignment: CDR1 SGHKS and CDR2 YYEKEE (reference sequence). Based on the CDR3 plus reference TRBV5-5 and TRBJ1-3, the full variable domain is DAGVTQSPTHLIKTRGQQVTLRCSPISGHKSVSWYQQVLGQGPQFIFQYYEKEERGRGNFPDRFSARQFPNYSSELNVNALLLGDSALYLCASSLAGRRSSGNTIYFGEGSWLTVV.

This sequence joins TRBV5-5 and TRBJ1-2, with no clear D. V dropped 4 bases and J dropped 5 bases, with 12 bases sitting between them. In germline, CDR1 is SGHKS, CDR2 YYEKEE (reference sequence). The CDR3 is made up of 13 amino acids. The CDR3: CASSPQWAYGYTF. CDR3 nucleotide sequence: TGTGCCAGCAGCCCGCAGTGGGCTTATGGCTACACCTTC. Full variable domain (outside the CDR3, taken from reference TRBV5-5 and TRBJ1-2): DAGVTQSPTHLIKTRGQQVTLRCSPISGHKSVSWYQQVLGQGPQFIFQYYEKEERGRGNFPDRFSARQFPNYSSELNVNALLLGDSALYLCASSPQWAYGYTFGSGTRLTVV.

This clone occurred a few times. The chain combines TRBV10-1 with TRBJ2-2, with 8 bases that match TRBD1. The CDR3 totals 16 residues. Germline lookup yields CDR1 WNHNN and CDR2 SYGVQD (reference sequence). J gave up 0 bases and V 4 bases, and 4 bases lay outside the gene matches. The CDR3 region is CASSVSQGANTGELFF. The CDR3, as DNA: TGCGCCAGCAGTGTTTCACAGGGGGCGAACACCGGGGAGCTGTTTTTT.

This clone has a single count. The chain links TRBV4-1 to TRBJ2-1, with 8 positions matching TRBD2. The CDR3 has 16 amino acids. Per the germline V gene, CDR1 is MGHRA and CDR2 is YSYEKL. V shed 3 bases, J shed 0 bases, and the junction held 4 bases outside the gene matches. The CDR3 loop is CASSQKAGGSYNEQFF. CDR3 sequence (DNA): TGCGCCAGCAGCCAGAAGGCGGGGGGCTCCTACAATGAGCAGTTCTTC.

This chain uses TRBV6-5 with TRBJ1-2, with 7 nucleotides matching TRBD1. V lost 8 bases, J lost 3 bases, and 12 bases stayed unmatched. This CDR3 is built from 15 residues. Germline assignment: CDR1 MNHEY and CDR2 SVGAGI. CDR3 coding DNA: TGTGCCAGCTGGGGAAGGAACAGGGGTGACTATGGCTACACCTTC. Translated, it gives CASWGRNRGDYGYTF.

The V and J genes are TRBV6-5 and TRBJ2-1; unclear D gene. There are 15 residues in the CDR3. The V gene's germline CDR1 is MNHEY and CDR2 SVGAGI. Trimming pared 6 bases from V and 4 bases from J, leaving 16 bases between. DNA for the CDR3: TGTGCCAGCAGCCCCCGAGCGCCCGTTTACAATGAGCAGTTCTTC. This codes for CASSPRAPVYNEQFF.

The chain carries TRBV28 and TRBJ2-3; 8 bases are shared with TRBD2. This CDR3 region has 14 residues. Per germline, CDR1 MDHEN and CDR2 SYDVKM. V lost 2 bases, J lost 4 bases, and 2 bases stayed unmatched. The CDR3 DNA reads TGTGCCAGCAGTTTACGGGGGGGCCCAGATACGCAGTATTTT. Residues: CASSLRGGPDTQYF.

The chain joins TRBV24-1 to TRBJ2-5, with 7 bases fitting TRBD2. With 4 bases clipped from V and 3 bases from J, the junction kept 7 bases outside the gene matches. CDR1 KGHDR and CDR2 SFDVKD come from the germline V gene. The CDR3 consists of 15 residues. The CDR3 here is CATSDRSGNKETQYF. The CDR3 DNA reads TGTGCCACCAGTGACCGGAGCGGGAACAAAGAGACCCAGTACTTC.

The CDR3 DNA follows: TGTGCCAGCTCACCAGACGGCGGCCTCACAGATACGCAGTATTTT. Residues: CASSPDGGLTDTQYF. V usage is TRBV18 and J usage is TRBJ2-3; D remains unclear. The CDR3 runs 15 residues. V shed 2 bases and J shed 2 bases, with 11 bases lying between them. In germline, CDR1 is KGHSH, CDR2 LQKENI.

The V and J genes are TRBV12-3 or TRBV12-4 and TRBJ1-1, with TRBD1 identical over 9 bases. The CDR3 runs 12 residues. J gave up 11 bases and V 6 bases, and 7 bases lay outside the gene matches. The CDR3 coding sequence is TGTGCCAGCAGACTGGACAGGGGTACGGCTTTCTTT. Its translation is CASRLDRGTAFF.

This rearrangement joins TRBV16 to TRBJ1-6; TRBD1 aligns across 7 bases. V lost 1 base and J lost 7; bases outside the gene matches: 13. The CDR3 has 18 amino acids. The germline CDR1 and CDR2 sequences are KGHSY and FQNENV. This CDR3 is CASSQFGTAQGSNSPLHF. In DNA form, the CDR3 reads TGTGCCAGCAGCCAATTCGGGACAGCCCAGGGCAGCAATTCACCCCTCCACTTT.

This chain joins TRBV7-3 and TRBJ2-3; perhaps TRBD2 as D (8 bases). CDR3 length: 20 amino acids. Germline V gene sequence: CDR1 SGHTA, CDR2 FQGTGA. V lost 4 bases, J lost 0 bases, and 26 bases lay in between. CDR3: CASSSHRGGGGTSSTDTQYF. The DNA for the CDR3 is TGTGCCAGCAGCTCCCACAGGGGTGGCGGGGGGACATCTAGCACAGATACGCAGTATTTT.